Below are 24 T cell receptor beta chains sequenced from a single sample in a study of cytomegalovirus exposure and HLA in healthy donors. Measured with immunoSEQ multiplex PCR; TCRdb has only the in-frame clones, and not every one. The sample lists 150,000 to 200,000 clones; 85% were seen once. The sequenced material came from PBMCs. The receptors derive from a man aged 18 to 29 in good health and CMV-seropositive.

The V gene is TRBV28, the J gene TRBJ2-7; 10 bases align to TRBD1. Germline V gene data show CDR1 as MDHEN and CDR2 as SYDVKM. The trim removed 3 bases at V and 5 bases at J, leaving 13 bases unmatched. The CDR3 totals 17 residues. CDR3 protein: CASSLVSGTGDRDEQYF. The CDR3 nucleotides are TGTGCCAGCAGTTTGGTTTCTGGGACAGGGGACCGGGACGAGCAGTACTTC.

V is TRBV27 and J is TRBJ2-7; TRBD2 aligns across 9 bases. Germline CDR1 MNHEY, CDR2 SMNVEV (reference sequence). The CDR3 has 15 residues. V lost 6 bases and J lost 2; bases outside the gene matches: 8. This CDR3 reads CASRISGGLPYEQYF. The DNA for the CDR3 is TGTGCCAGCAGGATTAGCGGGGGTCTTCCCTACGAGCAGTACTTC.

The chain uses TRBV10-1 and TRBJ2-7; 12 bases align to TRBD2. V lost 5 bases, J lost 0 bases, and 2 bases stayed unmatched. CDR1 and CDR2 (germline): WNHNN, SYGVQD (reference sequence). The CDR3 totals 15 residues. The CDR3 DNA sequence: TGCGCCAGCAGTAAGACTAGCGGGAGCTCCTACGAGCAGTACTTC. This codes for CASSKTSGSSYEQYF.

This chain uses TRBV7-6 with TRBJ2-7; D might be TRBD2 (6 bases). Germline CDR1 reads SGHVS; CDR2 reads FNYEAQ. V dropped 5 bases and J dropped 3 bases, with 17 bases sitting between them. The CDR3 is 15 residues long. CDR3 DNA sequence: TGTGCCAGCAGCCCAGCCCAGGGACTGAGCTACGAGCAGTACTTC. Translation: CASSPAQGLSYEQYF.

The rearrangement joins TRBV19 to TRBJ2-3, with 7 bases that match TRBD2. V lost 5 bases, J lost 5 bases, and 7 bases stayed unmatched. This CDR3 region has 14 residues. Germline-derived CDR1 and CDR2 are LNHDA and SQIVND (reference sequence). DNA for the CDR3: TGTGCCAGTAGTCACAGCGGGAATGAAGATACGCAGTATTTT. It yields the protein CASSHSGNEDTQYF.

Here the CDR3 DNA reads TGTGCCGTCCGATCGGGGTACAATGAGCAGTTCTTC. Amino acids: CAVRSGYNEQFF. V is TRBV6-1 and J is TRBJ2-1; the D gene is possibly TRBD2 (5 bases). In germline, CDR1 is MNHNS, CDR2 SASEGT. The CDR3 has 12 amino acids. Trimming left V 11 bases short and J 4 bases short, with 12 bases between.

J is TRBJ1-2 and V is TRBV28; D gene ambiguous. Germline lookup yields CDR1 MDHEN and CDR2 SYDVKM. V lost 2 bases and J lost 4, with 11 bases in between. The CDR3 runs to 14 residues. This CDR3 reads CASSLREAAYGYTF. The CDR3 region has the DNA TGTGCCAGCAGTTTAAGGGAGGCAGCCTATGGCTACACCTTC.

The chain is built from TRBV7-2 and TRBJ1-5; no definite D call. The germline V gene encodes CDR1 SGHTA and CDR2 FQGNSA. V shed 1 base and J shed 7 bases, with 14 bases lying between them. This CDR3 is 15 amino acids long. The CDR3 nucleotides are TGTGCCAGCAGCTTAGATATAAGAGGAGGCCAGCCCCAGCATTTT. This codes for CASSLDIRGGQPQHF. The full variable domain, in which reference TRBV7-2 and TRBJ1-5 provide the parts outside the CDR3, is GAGVSQSPSNKVTEKGKDVELRCDPISGHTALYWYRQSLGQGLEFLIYFQGNSAPDKSGLPSDRFSAERTGGSVSTLTIQRTQQEDSAVYLCASSLDIRGGQPQHFGDGTRLSIL.

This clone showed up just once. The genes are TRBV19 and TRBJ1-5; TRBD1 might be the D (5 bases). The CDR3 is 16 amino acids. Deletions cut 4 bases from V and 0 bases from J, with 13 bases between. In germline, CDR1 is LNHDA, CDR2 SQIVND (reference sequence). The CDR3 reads CASSTPPGYSNQPQHF. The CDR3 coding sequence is TGTGCCAGTAGTACTCCCCCAGGGTATAGCAATCAGCCCCAGCATTTT.

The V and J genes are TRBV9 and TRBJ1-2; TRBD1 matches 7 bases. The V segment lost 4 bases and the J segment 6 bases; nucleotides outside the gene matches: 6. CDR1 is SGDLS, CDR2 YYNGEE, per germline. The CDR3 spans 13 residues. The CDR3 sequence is CASSPTGVDGYTF. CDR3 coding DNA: TGTGCCAGCAGCCCAACAGGGGTGGATGGCTACACCTTC. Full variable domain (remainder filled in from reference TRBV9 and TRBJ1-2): DSGVTQTPKHLITATGQRVTLRCSPRSGDLSVYWYQQSLDQGLQFLIQYYNGEERAKGNILERFSAQQFPDLHSELNLSSLELGDSALYFCASSPTGVDGYTFGSGTRLTVV.

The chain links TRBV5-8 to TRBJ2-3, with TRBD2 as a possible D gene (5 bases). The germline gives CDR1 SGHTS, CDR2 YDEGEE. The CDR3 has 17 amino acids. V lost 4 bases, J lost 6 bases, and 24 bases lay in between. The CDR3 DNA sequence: TGTGCCAGCAGCACCCACCCCCCCGGGGTTCCAGCGGATACGCAGTATTTT. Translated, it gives CASSTHPPGVPADTQYF.

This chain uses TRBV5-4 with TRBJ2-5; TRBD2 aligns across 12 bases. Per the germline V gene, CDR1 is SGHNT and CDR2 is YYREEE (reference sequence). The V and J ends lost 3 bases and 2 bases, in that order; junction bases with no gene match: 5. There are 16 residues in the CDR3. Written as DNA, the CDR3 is TGTGCCAGCAGCTCCGCTGGACTAGCGGGGCAAGAGACCCAGTACTTC. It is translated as CASSSAGLAGQETQYF.

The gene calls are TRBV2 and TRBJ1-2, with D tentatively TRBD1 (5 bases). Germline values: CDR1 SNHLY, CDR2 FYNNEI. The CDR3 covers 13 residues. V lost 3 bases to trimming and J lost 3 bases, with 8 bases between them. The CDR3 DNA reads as TGTGCCAGCAGTGAGGGGCAGCACTATGGCTACACCTTC. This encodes CASSEGQHYGYTF.

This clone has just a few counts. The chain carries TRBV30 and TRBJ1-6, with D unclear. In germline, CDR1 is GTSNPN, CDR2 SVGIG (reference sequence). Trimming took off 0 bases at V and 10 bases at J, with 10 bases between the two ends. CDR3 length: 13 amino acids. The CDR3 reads CAWSVQLASPLHF. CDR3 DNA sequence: TGTGCCTGGAGTGTTCAGTTAGCATCACCCCTCCACTTT.

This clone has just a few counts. The CDR3 DNA reads as TGTGCCTGGAGTCAGGGGGGTTCACCCCTCCACTTT. As protein: CAWSQGGSPLHF. The chain uses TRBV30 and TRBJ1-6; 7 nucleotides align to TRBD1. Losses at the gene ends were 2 bases for V and 9 bases for J; bases not matched to a gene: 1. The CDR3 consists of 12 residues. Germline V gene lookup returns CDR1 GTSNPN and CDR2 SVGIG (reference sequence).

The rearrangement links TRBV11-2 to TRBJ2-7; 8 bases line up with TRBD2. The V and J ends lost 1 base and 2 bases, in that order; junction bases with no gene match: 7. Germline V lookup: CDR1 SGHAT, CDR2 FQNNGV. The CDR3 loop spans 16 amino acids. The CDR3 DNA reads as TGTGCCAGCAGCTTAGGTAGACGAGCGGGGGCCTACGAGCAGTACTTC. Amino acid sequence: CASSLGRRAGAYEQYF.

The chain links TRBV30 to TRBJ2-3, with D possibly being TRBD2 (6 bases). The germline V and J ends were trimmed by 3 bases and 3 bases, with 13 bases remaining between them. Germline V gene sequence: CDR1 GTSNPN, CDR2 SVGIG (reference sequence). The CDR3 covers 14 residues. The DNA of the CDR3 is TGTGCCTGGAGAGCGGGCCTCGTTACAGATACGCAGTATTTT. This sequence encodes CAWRAGLVTDTQYF.

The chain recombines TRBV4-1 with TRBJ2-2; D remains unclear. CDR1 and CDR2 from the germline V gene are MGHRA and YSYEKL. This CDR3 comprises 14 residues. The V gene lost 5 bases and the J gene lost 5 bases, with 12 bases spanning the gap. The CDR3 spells CASSAVIRTGELFF. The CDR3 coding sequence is TGCGCCAGCAGCGCGGTTATTAGGACCGGGGAGCTGTTTTTT.

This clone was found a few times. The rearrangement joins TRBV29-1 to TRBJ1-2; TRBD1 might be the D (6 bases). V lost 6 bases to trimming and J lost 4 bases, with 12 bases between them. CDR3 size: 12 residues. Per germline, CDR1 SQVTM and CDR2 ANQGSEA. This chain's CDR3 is CSVETGLYGYTF. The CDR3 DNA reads TGCAGCGTGGAAACAGGGCTCTATGGCTACACCTTC.

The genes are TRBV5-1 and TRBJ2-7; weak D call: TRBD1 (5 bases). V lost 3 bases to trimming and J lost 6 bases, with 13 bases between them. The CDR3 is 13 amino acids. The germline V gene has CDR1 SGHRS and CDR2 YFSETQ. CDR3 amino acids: CASSSAGSGEQYF. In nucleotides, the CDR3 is TGCGCCAGCAGCTCGGCAGGGTCAGGCGAGCAGTACTTC.

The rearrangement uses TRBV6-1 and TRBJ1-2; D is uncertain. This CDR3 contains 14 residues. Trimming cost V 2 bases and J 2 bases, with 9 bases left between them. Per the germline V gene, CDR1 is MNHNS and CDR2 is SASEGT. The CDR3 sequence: CASSETIRNYGYTF. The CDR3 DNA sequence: TGTGCCAGCAGTGAAACGATCAGAAACTATGGCTACACCTTC.

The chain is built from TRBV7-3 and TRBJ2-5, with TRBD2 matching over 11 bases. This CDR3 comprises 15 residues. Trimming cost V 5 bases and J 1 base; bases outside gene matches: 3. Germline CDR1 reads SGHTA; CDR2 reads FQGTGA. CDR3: CASSGTSGFQETQYF. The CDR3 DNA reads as TGTGCCAGCAGCGGGACTAGCGGATTCCAAGAGACCCAGTACTTC.

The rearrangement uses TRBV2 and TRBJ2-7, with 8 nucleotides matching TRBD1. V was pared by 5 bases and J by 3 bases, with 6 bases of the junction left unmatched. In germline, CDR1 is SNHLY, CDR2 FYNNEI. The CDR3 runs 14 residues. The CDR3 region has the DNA TGTGCCAGCAGTTCTACCGGGACAGGCTACGAGCAGTACTTC. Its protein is CASSSTGTGYEQYF. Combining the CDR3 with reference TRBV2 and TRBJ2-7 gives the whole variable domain EPEVTQTPSHQVTQMGQEVILRCVPISNHLYFYWYRQILGQKVEFLVSFYNNEISEKSEIFDDQFSVERPDGSNFTLKIRSTKLEDSAMYFCASSSTGTGYEQYFGPGTRLTVT.

CDR3 coding DNA: TGTGCCAGCAGCTTGTGGGGTGGAGGGAAAGAGACCCAGTACTTC. Encoded protein: CASSLWGGGKETQYF. This chain joins TRBV5-4 and TRBJ2-5; perhaps TRBD2 as D (6 bases). With 1 base removed from V and 3 bases from J, the gap between germline ends came to 13 bases. The CDR3 runs to 15 residues. Germline CDR1 and CDR2: SGHNT and YYREEE (reference sequence).